What follows describes a single T cell receptor (beta chain). Its target antigen remains unknown. No quality values exist for individual bases; no much larger clone is one base distant. Each collaborating institution followed its own protocols to collect whole blood in K2EDTA tubes. For TCRbeta analysis, collaborator samples were shipped as frozen whole blood, as isolated PBMCs, or as DNA extracted from either sample type. Looking up the germline V gene (reference sequence) yields CDR1 SGHKS and CDR2 YYEKEE. Counted from cysteine to phenylalanine, this CDR3 has 16 amino acids. Only the CDR3 region is kept as DNA, spanning 48 bases read in frame from base 1. V and J lose 4 bases and 0 bases, and a span of 16 bases separates them. The sample comes from a study of blood T cell repertoires in COVID-19 (dated by TCRdb to 2020 to 2022). With respect to the entire study: The collaborator samples originated in the United States, Italy and Spain and spanned the acute and convalescent phases of COVID-19. The material from the prospective study consisted of cDNA or gDNA derived from T cells, B-cell-depleted T cells, or PBMCs. Deeply sampled blood TCRbeta repertoires from subjects exposed to, actively infected with, or recovered from COVID-19 were included in the dataset. The repertoires were released in a freely available public database intended as a resource for research on the immune response to SARS-CoV-2. Samples were obtained from the ongoing ImmuneRACE study (first 160 participants) and from roughly 1,300 subjects provided by 6 global collaborators. A de-identified subject ID, COVID-19 status, age in years and sex were almost always included in the sample metadata. Where available, HLA class I and class II types were taken from metadata supplied by the sample provider and were not determined by assay-based typing. Findings and caveats that apply to the study as a whole: The quantity of clinical and demographic metadata differed by source and by participant and was supplied without curation.

The immunoSEQ Assay, a bias-controlled multiplex PCR, was used to amplify TCRbeta CDR3 regions from genomic DNA. In the authors' own workflow: The number of nucleated cells in each sample was estimated from the amplification of reference gene primers within the assay. Sequence reads were collapsed and filtered to measure the absolute abundance of every unique TCRbeta CDR3 rearrangement. For each sample, productive Simpson clonality was calculated by taking the square root of Simpson's diversity index across productive rearrangements. TCRdb obtained this table from immuneACCESS and retained in-frame rearrangements with V and J assigned. These tables miss some clones; where compared with another copy, unresolved V genes account for less than half of the shortfall, and the remainder is unexplained. That table supplies the V and J calls and clone size; D and trimming were determined from the DNA. The sample table records about 100,000 clones; about 82% of these occur just once. The top ten constitute roughly 13% of the sample.

This clonotype originated in a man aged 50 to 60 with active or convalescent COVID-19. In this chain, TRBV5-5 is recombined with TRBJ1-1; the best D guess is TRBD1, with 5 bases matching. Material: peripheral blood. The CDR3: CASSANAGYMNTEAFF. In nucleotide form, the sequence is TGTGCCAGCAGCGCGAACGCAGGGTACATGAACACTGAAGCTTTCTTT. With all but the CDR3 taken from the reference TRBV5-5 and TRBJ1-1 genes, the full variable domain is: DAGVTQSPTHLIKTRGQQVTLRCSPISGHKSVSWYQQVLGQGPQFIFQYYEKEERGRGNFPDRFSARQFPNYSSELNVNALLLGDSALYLCASSANAGYMNTEAFFGQGTRLTVV.